The text below deals with one TCR beta chain. Unsorted samples drew genomic DNA from about 90 million PBMCs. This specimen comes from a study of shared clonotypes between healthy human individuals. Trimming cost V 0 bases and J 7 bases, with 11 bases left between them. CDR1 is SGHRS and CDR2 is YFSETQ in the germline V gene. The CDR3 contains 14 residues. Sequencing was performed with immunoSEQ multiplex PCR; in TCRdb, only in-frame clones are kept and a portion is missing. The repertoire has about 470,000 clones, around 75% of them found once; the top ten carry about 13%. The gene calls are TRBV5-1 and TRBJ2-1, with TRBD2 as a possible D gene (5 bases). Specimen: PBMCs. The receptor's source is a woman aged 40-49 years in good health. Some clones in this sample may be carry-over from other donors' samples. The CDR3 loop is CASSLVGVGNEQFF. CDR3 bases: TGCGCCAGCAGCTTGGTGGGAGTCGGGAATGAGCAGTTCTTC.